This T cell receptor beta chain was sequenced in a study of shared clonotypes between healthy human individuals. Generated by immunoSEQ multiplex PCR, the TCRdb table keeps only in-frame clones and is missing some. The table lists a few million clones, over 85% of them singletons. Per the germline V gene, CDR1 is SGDLS and CDR2 is YYNGEE. V was pared by 3 bases and J by 2 bases, with 11 bases between. The CDR3 covers 15 residues. This clone showed up just once. The source is a man aged 18 to 30 in good health. Sequencing was done on a sample of naive CD4+ T cells sorted from blood. The subset was: CD45RA+ positively selected. The chain joins TRBV9 to TRBJ2-2; D is possibly TRBD1 (6 bases). The DNA of the CDR3 is TGTGCCAGCAGCGGAGGGGACACTAACACCGGGGAGCTGTTTTTT. Translation: CASSGGDTNTGELFF.